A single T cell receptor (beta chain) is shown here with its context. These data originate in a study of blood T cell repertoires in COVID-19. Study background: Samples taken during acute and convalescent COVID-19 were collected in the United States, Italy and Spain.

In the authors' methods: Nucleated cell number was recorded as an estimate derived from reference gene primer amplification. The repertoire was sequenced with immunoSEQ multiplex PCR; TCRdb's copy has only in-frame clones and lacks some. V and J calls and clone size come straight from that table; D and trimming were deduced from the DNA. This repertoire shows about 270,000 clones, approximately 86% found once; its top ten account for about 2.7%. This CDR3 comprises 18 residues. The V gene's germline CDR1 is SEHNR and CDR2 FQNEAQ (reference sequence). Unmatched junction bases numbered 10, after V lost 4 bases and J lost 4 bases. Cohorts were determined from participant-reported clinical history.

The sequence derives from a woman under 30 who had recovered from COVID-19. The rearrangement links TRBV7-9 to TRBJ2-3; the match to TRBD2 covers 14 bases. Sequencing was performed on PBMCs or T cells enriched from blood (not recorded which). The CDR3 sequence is CASSSHPTSGREADTQYF. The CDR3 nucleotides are TGTGCCAGCAGCTCCCATCCGACTAGCGGGAGGGAAGCAGATACGCAGTATTTT.